This TCR beta chain emerged from a study of cytomegalovirus exposure and HLA in healthy donors. Broader study findings: Cytomegalovirus-associated status was assigned to some 160 TCR beta chains. Later analysis demonstrated an association between a missense DCLRE1C variant and TCR beta V- and J-gene trimming. Segments of the TCR beta V type were, in most cases, productive about 90% or about 30% of the time in an earlier analysis.

The V gene end was trimmed by 3 bases and the J gene end by 7 bases; junction bases not matched to a gene: 6. The CDR3 spans 14 residues. Per germline, CDR1 MGHRA and CDR2 YSYEKL. Details on this clone: What it binds is not known.

Primers for the PCR totalled 60 Vbeta and 13 Jbeta. The method was immunoSEQ multiplex PCR; TCRdb's version includes in-frame clones alone and lacks a portion of them. Of some 160,000 clones listed, around 73% are singletons. This clonotype was obtained from a man between 60 and 75 years old in good health and CMV-seronegative. The material sequenced was PBMCs. The chain carries TRBV4-1 and TRBJ1-2, with TRBD1 identical over 9 bases. The CDR3 loop reads CASSHPGTGCGYTF. CDR3 sequence (DNA): TGCGCCAGCAGCCACCCCGGGACAGGGTGTGGCTACACCTTC.